The clone carrying this T cell receptor (beta chain) is large. Its matching antigen is unknown. The CDR3 totals 14 residues. V gave up 3 bases and J gave up 11 bases, with 20 bases separating them. CDR1 MGHDK and CDR2 SYGVNS come from the germline V gene. This sample was taken from a study of circulating CD8 cells and anti-PD-1 response in melanoma. Using 15 ng of total RNA, TCR libraries were made with the QIAseq Immune Repertoire TCR panel. In TCRdb, the reads were re-called with MiXCR into one record per CDR3 protein. The sample shows some 450 distinct CDR3 sequences, over 9.5% of them seen only once. Whole-study findings and limits: DNEG was most diverse; TIGIT repertoires were least diverse.

From live CD3+CD8+TCRalphabeta+ cells, four PD-1 and/or TIGIT subsets were sorted. This specimen consisted of CD8+ T cells from PBMCs, obtained at baseline or after one month of anti-PD-1 therapy (not recorded which). The chain recombines TRBV25-1 with TRBJ2-7; the D is unclear. The TCR comes from a human donor with melanoma. Here the CDR3 DNA reads TGTGCCAGCAGTGATGAGACATTAGCTACACGAAAGTACTTC. As protein: CASSDETLATRKYF.